This TCR beta chain originates from a study of T cells after yellow fever vaccination (dated by TCRdb to the late 2010s). In terms of the full investigation: Libraries from fractions with low cell numbers were prepared with the SMART-Seq v4 Ultra Low Input RNA kit. To follow T-cell clones before and after both primary and booster YFV17D yellow fever vaccination, bulk TCR alpha and beta repertoires underwent longitudinal sequencing. Two healthy male donors, one aged 18 to 29 and one aged 30 to 40 years, made up the cohort. Blood was collected at multiple timepoints before and after primary and secondary immunization, and bulk PBMC replicates and cell subsets were isolated.

Of note for this clonotype: Per-base quality was not reported, and no clone a single base away is much larger than it.

Study-wide findings and limitations: After the booster, most clones that had expanded after primary vaccination were detected again (approximately 95% of CD4 and 70% to 90% of CD8), suggesting broad maintenance of memory. Compared with the primary T-cell response, the secondary T-cell response was faster but weaker, reaching its peak on day 5 rather than on day 15. Because the study included only a couple of donors, the extent to which the findings can be generalized is limited. FACS-sorted repertoires could contain abundant contaminating clonotypes from the bulk population, so computational filtering was required. A small fraction of clonotypes appeared in both the CD4 and CD8 compartments, likely as a result of convergent recombination.

Synthesis of TCR cDNA relied on 5'RACE template switching, a step that introduced a universal primer site along with unique molecular identifiers. Priming for cDNA synthesis came from both the TCR alpha and TCR beta constant segments. Library amplification used two PCR steps, and the second PCR step added sample barcodes and sequencing adapters. Sequencing of libraries was done on Illumina HiSeq 2500 (2x100 bp) or NovaSeq (2x150 bp). The study's own analysis went as follows. Demultiplexing of reads and collapsing into UMI consensus sequences were performed with MIGEC, and V(D)J alignment was carried out with MiXCR. Vaccine-responding clonotypes were identified with edgeR using replicate PBMC samples, with FDR below 0.01 and a log2 fold change above 5 up to day 15 being required. Bulk clonotypes were assigned CD4 or CD8 identity according to which sequenced CD4 or CD8 repertoire held them at higher abundance. NS4B-specific clonotypes were defined as those at least 10-fold enriched in dextramer-positive over dextramer-negative fractions; CD4-biased clonotypes were excluded. TCRdb applied fastp at Q25 and MiXCR to the public reads, then kept only in-frame beta chains. Rows matching on CDR3 protein sequence are summarized as one entry with the most common DNA and genes. TCRdb assigned the V and J calls; the authors' analysis was not used. For this sample the table gives about 85,000 distinct CDR3 sequences, of which 13% were detected only once. The biggest ten clones account for around 25% of the sample.

Taken from cysteine to phenylalanine, the CDR3 has 16 residues. The kept DNA is CDR3 alone, 48 bases in frame from the first base. Trimming takes 4 bases off V and 3 bases off J; junction bases not matched to a gene: 3. From a lookup of the germline V gene, CDR1 and CDR2 are MGHRA and YSYEKL. The treatment or condition tag for this specimen amounts to: live attenuated yellow fever vaccine strain. A standard Ficoll-Paque protocol was used to isolate PBMCs from peripheral blood. Epitope-specific CD8 T cells were sorted with a dextramer loaded with the yellow fever NS4B epitope peptide, together with anti-CD3 and anti-CD8 staining. TriZol was used to extract RNA from bulk PBMCs, from CD4 and CD8 fractions, and from dextramer-positive and dextramer-negative fractions.

The chain joins TRBV4-1 to TRBJ2-3; TRBD2 fits 14 bases in the junction. The sample was CD8+ T cells not binding an NS4B(214-222) dextramer, sorted from PBMCs, taken approximately 22 days after the first yellow fever vaccination. Reading the label with the study, this specimen's cell subset or site is: NS4B epitope dextramer-negative CD8 T cells. This receptor was identified in a man between 18 and 29 years old who received the YFV17D yellow fever vaccine. CDR3 loop: CASSPRTSGGTDTQYF. The DNA is TGCGCCAGCAGCCCCAGGACTAGCGGGGGGACAGATACGCAGTATTTT.